This paragraph reports one T cell receptor beta chain. Germline values: CDR1 MGHRA, CDR2 YSYEKL. The length of the CDR3 is 14 residues. V lost 4 bases, J lost 3 bases, and 0 bases stayed unmatched. Sequencing was performed with immunoSEQ multiplex PCR; in TCRdb, only in-frame clones are kept and a portion is missing. The sample consists of 150,000 to 200,000 clones, 75% to 95% of them appearing once. The data originate from a study of control samples from healthy donors and cancer patients. Sequencing was performed on blood. The chain joins TRBV4-1 to TRBJ2-7, with TRBD2 identical over 13 bases. The receptor was derived from a woman in her thirties in good health. Written as DNA, the CDR3 is TGCGCCAGCAGCCGGACTAGCGGGAGCTACGAGCAGTACTTC. It codes for CASSRTSGSYEQYF.